The 29 T cell receptor beta chains below come from one sample, sequenced in a study of shared clonotypes between healthy human individuals. The method was immunoSEQ multiplex PCR; TCRdb's version includes in-frame clones alone and lacks a portion of them. This sample has approximately 700,000 clones; around 73% occur once, and the top ten carry roughly 2%. Sequencing was performed on memory CD4+ T cells sorted from blood. Noted subset: CD45RA-negative fraction. The receptors shown here come from a woman in her twenties or thirties in good health.

The chain combines TRBV6-5 with TRBJ2-7; tentative D call: TRBD2 (6 bases). Looked up from germline, CDR1 is MNHEY and CDR2 is SVGAGI. There are 12 residues in the CDR3. Trimming removed 8 bases from V and 7 bases from J, with 15 bases in between. The CDR3, as DNA: TGTGCCAGCGGTCTAATGCGGGGAGAGCAGTACTTC. Protein sequence: CASGLMRGEQYF.

The chain recombines TRBV19 with TRBJ1-5, with 7 bases lining up with TRBD1. Germline V gene sequence: CDR1 LNHDA, CDR2 SQIVND (reference sequence). The CDR3 consists of 14 residues. The junction had 5 bases not matched to a gene; V was cut back by 6 bases and J by 3 bases. CDR3 sequence: CASSGQVLNQPQHF. Here the CDR3 DNA reads TGTGCCAGTAGCGGACAGGTACTCAATCAGCCCCAGCATTTT.

As to this clone: This same CDR3 is encoded by further DNA sequences in the sample. The chain couples TRBV7-2 to TRBJ2-5; TRBD2 might be the D (5 bases). V dropped 3 bases and J dropped 4 bases, with 6 bases sitting between them. Germline V gives CDR1 SGHTA, CDR2 FQGNSA. The length of the CDR3 is 12 residues. This CDR3 reads CASSFRGETQYF. Here the CDR3 DNA reads TGTGCCAGCAGCTTTCGGGGAGAGACCCAGTACTTC.

This clone came up a few times. This chain joins TRBV7-9 and TRBJ1-3; unclear D gene. This CDR3 has 14 residues. V was pared by 8 bases and J by 0 bases, with 11 bases between. CDR1 is SEHNR, CDR2 FQNEAQ, per germline (reference sequence). The CDR3 reads CASLENHSGNTIYF. The CDR3 DNA follows: TGTGCCAGCCTAGAGAACCACTCTGGAAACACCATATATTTT.

This clone was seen a handful of times. The genes are TRBV12-5 and TRBJ2-3, with 8 bases that match TRBD2. This CDR3 has 17 residues. Germline-derived CDR1 and CDR2 are LGHNT and FRNRAP. Trimming cost V 5 bases and J 5 bases; bases outside gene matches: 15. The chain's CDR3 is CASGPWKREKEEDTQYF. CDR3 DNA sequence: TGTGCTAGTGGTCCCTGGAAGCGGGAGAAGGAAGAAGATACGCAGTATTTT.

The gene calls are TRBV9 and TRBJ2-1; possibly TRBD1 or TRBD2 for D (5 bases each). Between the trimmed V and J ends, which lost 3 bases and 4 bases, there was a span of 23 bases. Germline V gene lookup returns CDR1 SGDLS and CDR2 YYNGEE. CDR3 length equals 18 residues. The chain's CDR3 is CASSETSGTRRLYNEQFF. In DNA, the CDR3 is TGTGCCAGCAGCGAAACCTCCGGGACCCGCAGATTATACAATGAGCAGTTCTTC.

This clone appeared once. The V call is TRBV29-1, the J call TRBJ2-5; no reliable D call. Trimming cost V 4 bases and J 4 bases, with 4 bases left between them. Germline CDR1 is SQVTM and CDR2 is ANQGSEA. This CDR3 spans 10 amino acids. The CDR3 loop is CSVGLETQYF. The CDR3 DNA sequence: TGCAGCGTTGGGTTAGAGACCCAGTACTTC.

V gene TRBV9 combines with J gene TRBJ2-1; D call uncertain. V was cut by 4 bases and J by 8 bases, with 10 bases left in between. Germline lookup yields CDR1 SGDLS and CDR2 YYNGEE. The CDR3 totals 12 residues. The CDR3 region is CASSPPVDEQFF. The CDR3 DNA reads TGTGCCAGCAGCCCCCCAGTGGATGAGCAGTTCTTC.

The chain links TRBV5-1 to TRBJ2-1, with D perhaps TRBD1 or TRBD2 (5 bases each). This CDR3 comprises 15 residues. Trimming pared 4 bases from V and 0 bases from J, leaving 11 bases between. CDR1 and CDR2 (germline): SGHRS, YFSETQ. CDR3 coding DNA: TGCGCCAGCAGCGACCGGGACCCCTCCTACAATGAGCAGTTCTTC. Encoded protein: CASSDRDPSYNEQFF.

This chain links TRBV7-2 with TRBJ2-7; 10 bases match TRBD2. CDR3 length: 14 amino acids. Per germline, CDR1 SGHTA and CDR2 FQGNSA. V was clipped by 5 bases and J by 7 bases; unmatched bases: 8. This CDR3 is CASSRTPGLAEQYF. The CDR3 nucleotides read TGTGCCAGCAGCCGAACCCCGGGACTAGCGGAGCAGTACTTC. Supplemented by reference TRBV7-2 and TRBJ2-7, the full variable domain reads GAGVSQSPSNKVTEKGKDVELRCDPISGHTALYWYRQSLGQGLEFLIYFQGNSAPDKSGLPSDRFSAERTGGSVSTLTIQRTQQEDSAVYLCASSRTPGLAEQYFGPGTRLTVT.

For this clone: Other DNA sequences of this sample code for an identical CDR3. The V and J genes are TRBV5-1 and TRBJ2-3; 10 nucleotides agree with TRBD2. CDR1 and CDR2 from the germline V gene are SGHRS and YFSETQ. This CDR3 has 16 amino acids. V was pared by 2 bases and J by 3 bases, with 6 bases of the junction left unmatched. The CDR3 here is CASSLGLAGETDTQYF. In DNA, the CDR3 is TGCGCCAGCAGCTTAGGGCTAGCGGGAGAGACAGATACGCAGTATTTT.

This chain connects TRBV30 to TRBJ2-5, with D possibly matching TRBD1 (6 bases). The CDR3 has 14 amino acids. Trimming pared 0 bases from V and 5 bases from J, leaving 13 bases between. The V gene's germline CDR1 is GTSNPN and CDR2 SVGIG (reference sequence). The CDR3 sequence: CAWSVQGVVETQYF. The CDR3 DNA sequence: TGTGCCTGGAGTGTACAGGGTGTTGTGGAGACCCAGTACTTC.

V and J are TRBV4-1 and TRBJ1-1; 7 bases agree with TRBD1. The germline gives CDR1 MGHRA, CDR2 YSYEKL. The CDR3 extends over 15 amino acids. The V and J ends lost 3 bases and 1 base, in that order; junction bases with no gene match: 5. CDR3 nucleotide sequence: TGCGCCAGCAGCCATCGACAGGGCCAGAACACTGAAGCTTTCTTT. Its translation: CASSHRQGQNTEAFF.

The V call is TRBV30, the J call TRBJ2-5; TRBD2 might be the D (6 bases). The DNA end favors TRBJ2-7, so the J call may be wrong. The germline gives CDR1 GTSNPN, CDR2 SVGIG (reference sequence). The length of the CDR3 is 14 residues. CDR3 in amino acids: CAWRRRGSSYEQYF. DNA of the CDR3: TGTGCCTGGAGACGACGGGGGAGCTCCTACGAGCAGTACTTC.

V gene TRBV29-1 combines with J gene TRBJ2-3, with 10 bases lining up with TRBD2. Germline assignment: CDR1 SQVTM and CDR2 ANQGSEA. V was clipped by 3 bases and J by 10 bases; unmatched bases: 13. The length of the CDR3 is 15 residues. The CDR3 here is CSVEAAFLAGAPQYF. As DNA, the CDR3 is TGCAGCGTTGAGGCCGCTTTCCTAGCGGGAGCCCCGCAGTATTTT.

The chain carries TRBV6-5 and TRBJ2-1, with D tentatively TRBD2 (6 bases). This CDR3 spans 15 amino acids. The germline gives CDR1 MNHEY, CDR2 SVGAGI. Trimming left V 2 bases short and J 6 bases short, with 14 bases between. The CDR3 coding sequence is TGTGCCAGCAGTTACACCCGGGAGATACTCAATGAGCAGTTCTTC. It codes for CASSYTREILNEQFF.

The J gene is TRBJ1-5, the V gene TRBV6-6; TRBD1 is a possible D gene (6 bases). The V gene's germline CDR1 is MNHNY and CDR2 SVGAGI (reference sequence). V lost 6 bases and J lost 7, with 13 bases in between. The CDR3 is made up of 13 amino acids. The CDR3 DNA follows: TGTGCCAGCAGGGGGGGGCGCGGGCAGCCCCAGCATTTT. Its translation is CASRGGRGQPQHF.

This clone appeared a few times. The rearrangement joins TRBV18 to TRBJ2-3; 8 nucleotides align to TRBD1. V shed 2 bases, J shed 3 bases, and the junction held 4 bases outside the gene matches. The CDR3 runs 15 residues. In germline, CDR1 is KGHSH, CDR2 LQKENI. The CDR3 DNA reads as TGTGCCAGCTCACCAGGGACAGGAGAAACAGATACGCAGTATTTT. Protein sequence: CASSPGTGETDTQYF. The whole variable domain, remainder taken from reference TRBV18 and TRBJ2-3, is NAGVMQNPRHLVRRRGQEARLRCSPMKGHSHVYWYRQLPEEGLKFMVYLQKENIIDESGMPKERFSAEFPKEGPSILRIQQVVRGDSAAYFCASSPGTGETDTQYFGPGTRLTVL.

The V gene is TRBV28, the J gene TRBJ2-3, with D unresolved. V lost 7 bases and J 3 bases, leaving 8 bases between the germline ends. The CDR3 runs to 12 residues. The germline V gene has CDR1 MDHEN and CDR2 SYDVKM. This chain's CDR3 is CASTGVTDTQYF. The CDR3 DNA reads TGTGCCAGCACAGGAGTTACAGATACGCAGTATTTT.

This clone was recorded only once. The chain combines TRBV28 with TRBJ2-2; TRBD1 matches at 7 bases. Trimming took 7 bases from V and 3 from J; bases not matched to a gene: 5. Germline V gene data show CDR1 as MDHEN and CDR2 as SYDVKM. This CDR3 comprises 14 residues. The CDR3 sequence is CASNAGTDTGELFF. CDR3 DNA sequence: TGTGCCAGCAACGCAGGGACAGACACCGGGGAGCTGTTTTTT.

V and J are TRBV19 and TRBJ2-5; possibly TRBD2 for D (6 bases). There are 16 residues in the CDR3. Trimming removed 6 bases at V and 1 base at J, with 18 bases between. Looked up from germline, CDR1 is LNHDA and CDR2 is SQIVND (reference sequence). The CDR3 DNA reads TGTGCCAGTAGCTACTTTAGCGGATCTCCCCAAGAGACCCAGTACTTC. Encoded protein: CASSYFSGSPQETQYF.

This chain uses TRBV5-1 with TRBJ2-7, with 10 nucleotides matching TRBD2. Germline V lookup: CDR1 SGHRS, CDR2 YFSETQ. The CDR3 has 18 residues. With V trimmed by 0 bases and J by 4 bases, 13 bases remained unmatched. The CDR3 region is CASSLAPSGRGIVYEQYF. CDR3 coding DNA: TGCGCCAGCAGCTTGGCTCCTAGCGGGAGAGGAATTGTGTACGAGCAGTACTTC.

J is TRBJ2-7 and V is TRBV11-2; D is ambiguous. Germline loops: CDR1 SGHAT, CDR2 FQNNGV. CDR3 length: 15 residues. Trimming removed 0 bases at V and 0 bases at J, with 9 bases between. CDR3 sequence (DNA): TGTGCCAGCAGCTTAGATTGGACGTTCTCCTACGAGCAGTACTTC. It codes for CASSLDWTFSYEQYF. The variable domain in full, completed from reference TRBV11-2 and TRBJ2-7, reads EAGVAQSPRYKIIEKRQSVAFWCNPISGHATLYWYQQILGQGPKLLIQFQNNGVVDDSQLPKDRFSAERLKGVDSTLKIQPAKLEDSAVYLCASSLDWTFSYEQYFGPGTRLTVT.

On this clone: The identical CDR3 is also encoded by other nucleotide sequences in the sample. V gene TRBV5-1 combines with J gene TRBJ2-2; 9 bases are shared with TRBD1. The CDR3 totals 15 residues. Germline V gene sequence: CDR1 SGHRS, CDR2 YFSETQ. Trimming cost V 4 bases and J 5 bases; bases outside gene matches: 6. CDR3 in amino acids: CASSPGDRDTGELFF. The CDR3, as DNA: TGCGCCAGCAGCCCCGGGGACAGGGATACCGGGGAGCTGTTTTTT.

This CDR3 reads CASSVELADSYEQYF. The DNA for the CDR3 is TGTGCCAGCAGTGTCGAACTAGCGGACTCCTACGAGCAGTACTTC. This chain uses TRBV6-1 with TRBJ2-7, with TRBD2 identical over 8 bases. In germline, CDR1 is MNHNS, CDR2 SASEGT. CDR3 length: 15 residues. V was clipped by 4 bases and J by 0 bases; unmatched bases: 5.

The chain combines TRBV7-6 with TRBJ2-1; TRBD1 agrees at 7 bases. V was clipped by 2 bases and J by 1 base; unmatched bases: 5. The CDR3 consists of 16 residues. Germline-derived CDR1 and CDR2 are SGHVS and FNYEAQ. As DNA, the CDR3 is TGTGCCAGCAGCTTACGAGGGGGCGCATCCTACAATGAGCAGTTCTTC. This gives the protein CASSLRGGASYNEQFF.

In regard to this clone: Other DNA sequences in this sample translate to the same CDR3. The genes are TRBV2 and TRBJ2-3; TRBD2 matches 8 bases. Trimming took 6 bases from V and 3 from J; bases not matched to a gene: 5. CDR3 length: 14 residues. Germline values: CDR1 SNHLY, CDR2 FYNNEI. DNA of the CDR3: TGTGCCAGCAGAACGGGAGGGGGTACAGATACGCAGTATTTT. It specifies CASRTGGGTDTQYF.

The genes are TRBV7-9 and TRBJ2-5, with 9 bases aligning to TRBD2. Losses at the gene ends were 4 bases for V and 4 bases for J; bases not matched to a gene: 7. The CDR3 has 15 amino acids. Germline V gene data show CDR1 as SEHNR and CDR2 as FQNEAQ (reference sequence). The CDR3 region has the DNA TGTGCCAGCAGCTGGGGTAGCGGGAGATCAGAGACCCAGTACTTC. Protein: CASSWGSGRSETQYF.

The chain employs TRBV7-2 and TRBJ2-5, with no clear D. Germline CDR1 SGHTA, CDR2 FQGNSA. This CDR3 has 13 amino acids. V dropped 5 bases and J dropped 7 bases, with 14 bases sitting between them. The DNA of the CDR3 is TGTGCCAGCAGCCCCCATGAAGAGGTGACCCAGTACTTC. Amino acids: CASSPHEEVTQYF.